What follows are 7 T cell receptor beta chains derived from one specimen sequenced in a study of STAT5B mutations in CD4+ large granular lymphocyte leukemia. TCRdb's table, derived via immunoSEQ multiplex PCR, lists solely in-frame clones and lacks some. The repertoire includes tens of thousands of clones, more than 65% of them detected once, and approximately 6.2% sits in the top ten. The sample consisted of CD4+ T cells from blood buffy coats. Every receptor here comes from a human donor in good health.

This chain joins TRBV18 and TRBJ2-3; D unresolved. Germline V gene sequence: CDR1 KGHSH, CDR2 LQKENI. With 10 bases removed from V and 2 bases from J, the gap between germline ends came to 7 bases. The CDR3 extends over 11 amino acids. As DNA, the CDR3 is TGTGCCACCCAAGCCACAGATACGCAGTATTTT. Translated, it gives CATQATDTQYF.

The V gene is TRBV7-9, the J gene TRBJ2-3; 15 bases line up with TRBD2. Germline V gene lookup returns CDR1 SEHNR and CDR2 FQNEAQ (reference sequence). The CDR3 runs to 17 residues. V gave up 5 bases and J gave up 4 bases; unmatched junction bases: 7. The CDR3 spells CASSAGLAGGFSDTQYF. CDR3 nucleotides: TGTGCCAGCAGCGCCGGACTAGCGGGGGGGTTTTCAGATACGCAGTATTTT.

The chain recombines TRBV4-3 with TRBJ2-3; 9 bases map to TRBD2. The CDR3 spans 15 residues. CDR1 and CDR2 from the germline V gene are LGHNA and YSLEER. V was pared by 8 bases and J by 6 bases, with 12 bases of the junction left unmatched. The CDR3 is CASSEAGGPVDTQYF. CDR3 DNA sequence: TGCGCCAGCTCTGAGGCGGGGGGGCCGGTCGATACGCAGTATTTT.

This chain links TRBV29-1 with TRBJ2-1; perhaps TRBD2 as D (5 bases). The CDR3 is made up of 13 amino acids. V lost 7 bases, J lost 9 bases, and 19 bases lay in between. Germline CDR1 and CDR2: SQVTM and ANQGSEA. CDR3 DNA sequence: TGCAGCGCCCCCTCCGAGGGTAATAGTGAGCAGTTCTTC. It translates to CSAPSEGNSEQFF.

The chain uses TRBV6-6 and TRBJ1-1; D call uncertain. V was cut by 2 bases and J by 3 bases, with 7 bases left in between. The CDR3 runs 13 residues. CDR1 MNHNY and CDR2 SVGAGI come from the germline V gene (reference sequence). CDR3 nucleotides: TGTGCCAGCAGTTACCCCCCTCACACTGAAGCTTTCTTT. This encodes CASSYPPHTEAFF.

The chain links TRBV7-2 to TRBJ2-3; the D call may be TRBD1 or TRBD2 (5 bases each). This CDR3 spans 18 amino acids. The germline CDR1 and CDR2 sequences are SGHTA and FQGNSA. The V and J ends lost 5 bases and 2 bases respectively, with 23 bases between them. CDR3 sequence reads: CASSRLSVGTQNTDTQYF. CDR3 sequence (DNA): TGTGCCAGCAGCCGTCTTTCGGTTGGGACCCAAAACACAGATACGCAGTATTTT.

V and J are TRBV9 and TRBJ2-3; 9 bases are shared with TRBD2. The J segment lost 0 bases and the V segment lost 0 bases, leaving 5 bases of the junction unmatched. CDR3 size: 17 residues. Germline V lookup: CDR1 SGDLS, CDR2 YYNGEE. The CDR3 DNA reads TGTGCCAGCAGCGTAGGGCTAGCGGGGTCCAGCACAGATACGCAGTATTTT. This translates into CASSVGLAGSSTDTQYF. The full variable domain, its missing parts supplied by reference TRBV9 and TRBJ2-3, is DSGVTQTPKHLITATGQRVTLRCSPRSGDLSVYWYQQSLDQGLQFLIQYYNGEERAKGNILERFSAQQFPDLHSELNLSSLELGDSALYFCASSVGLAGSSTDTQYFGPGTRLTVL.